This T cell receptor (beta chain) was identified during a study of human T cells and chemical hapten exposure. The CDR3 is 15 amino acids. Germline V gives CDR1 KGHSH, CDR2 LQKENI. With V trimmed by 4 bases and J by 2 bases, 8 bases remained unmatched. Time point indicated: patch test 1, 2 weeks after DPC sensitization. Treatment noted: therapeutic diphenylcyclopropenone sensitization with weekly scalp DPC. From the RACE reads, TCRdb called clonotypes with MiXCR, one entry per CDR3 protein. Of around 300,000 distinct CDR3 sequences in the sample, approximately 6.9% were seen once. There are a few counts of this clonotype.

The clonotype was recovered from a woman younger than 30 with alopecia areata. Some clones in this sample may be carry-over from other donors' samples. The V and J genes are TRBV18 and TRBJ2-7, with 7 bases fitting TRBD1. The starting material was whole blood, obtained in connection with sensitization to the hapten diphenylcyclopropenone (DPC). As DNA, the CDR3 is TGTGCCAGCTCACGGCCAGGGGGAATCCCCTACGAGCAGTACTTC. It specifies CASSRPGGIPYEQYF.